This TCR beta chain was captured in a study of cytomegalovirus exposure and HLA in healthy donors. Background on the study: The roughly 120 validation repertoires matched the roughly 700 first-cohort repertoires in platform, a later analysis reported.

This CDR3 comprises 16 residues. CDR1 MDHEN and CDR2 SYDVKM come from the germline V gene. Losses at the gene ends were 2 bases for V and 5 bases for J; bases not matched to a gene: 5. Here immunoSEQ multiplex PCR was the method, and the copy in TCRdb shows in-frame clones only, minus some. The data hold roughly 130,000 clones, with 85% to 90% observed a single time. This receptor was obtained from a man younger than 40 in good health and CMV-seronegative. This chain connects TRBV28 to TRBJ2-2; 10 nucleotides line up with TRBD1. Sequencing was carried out using PBMCs. CDR3 sequence (DNA): TGTGCCAGCAGTTTAGCTGGACAGGGGGATACCGGGGAGCTGTTTTTT. Its protein is CASSLAGQGDTGELFF.